Presented here are 32 T cell receptor beta chains from one specimen sequenced in a study of T cells after posttransplantation cyclophosphamide. Measured with immunoSEQ multiplex PCR; TCRdb has only the in-frame clones, and not every one. The repertoire has approximately 45,000 clones, 92% of them found once; the top ten carry less than 3.5%. Material: PBMCs. The receptors derive from a woman in her 50s in good health and a related stem cell transplant donor.

This clone came up once. CDR3 region: CASSLEVGGYEQYF. The CDR3 bases are TGCGCCAGCAGCTTGGAAGTAGGGGGCTACGAGCAGTACTTC. V gene TRBV5-1 combines with J gene TRBJ2-7; perhaps TRBD1 as D (6 bases). The CDR3 sequence is 14 residues long. The germline gives CDR1 SGHRS, CDR2 YFSETQ. The ends were cut back, 0 bases at V and 3 bases at J, with 10 bases in the middle.

The chain employs TRBV29-1 and TRBJ2-1; a weak D match, TRBD2 (5 bases). The V end was cut by 0 bases, the J end by 1 base, with 7 bases between. Germline lookup yields CDR1 SQVTM and CDR2 ANQGSEA. The CDR3 runs to 14 residues. As DNA, the CDR3 is TGCAGCGTTGAAGATCGGAGGTCCTACAATGAGCAGTTCTTC. Protein product: CSVEDRRSYNEQFF.

This clone was detected a few times. The chain carries TRBV5-1 and TRBJ1-1; TRBD1 aligns across 7 bases. CDR1 and CDR2 from the germline V gene are SGHRS and YFSETQ. This CDR3 region has 12 residues. J gave up 3 bases and V 7 bases, and 3 bases lay outside the gene matches. CDR3 sequence (DNA): TGCGCCAGCGGAACAGGGGACACTGAAGCTTTCTTT. It specifies CASGTGDTEAFF.

This clone has just one count. The J gene is TRBJ1-5, the V gene TRBV10-2; D uncertain. V lost 4 bases to trimming and J lost 2 bases, with 9 bases between them. Germline V gene data show CDR1 as WSHSY and CDR2 as SAAADI. The CDR3 has 14 residues. The CDR3 reads CASSAGKGNQPQHF. The DNA of the CDR3 is TGCGCCAGCAGTGCCGGGAAGGGCAATCAGCCCCAGCATTTT.

By its share, this clone is medium-sized (0.01 to 0.1%). The gene calls are TRBV29-1 and TRBJ1-2; maybe TRBD1 (5 bases). The CDR3 consists of 13 residues. Germline V gene sequence: CDR1 SQVTM, CDR2 ANQGSEA. V lost 3 bases and J lost 4, with 12 bases in between. This chain's CDR3 is CSVEADSLYGYTF. CDR3 coding DNA: TGCAGCGTTGAGGCTGACAGCCTCTATGGCTACACCTTC.

The chain combines TRBV28 with TRBJ1-4, with 10 bases matching TRBD1. Per the germline V gene, CDR1 is MDHEN and CDR2 is SYDVKM. After removal of 7 bases from V and 6 bases from J, the junction contained 5 bases not matched to a gene. There are 14 residues in the CDR3. CDR3 sequence (DNA): TGTGCCAGCACCCCCGGGACAGGGGATGAAAAACTGTTTTTT. As protein: CASTPGTGDEKLFF.

The V and J genes are TRBV5-1 and TRBJ1-5; 10 bases are shared with TRBD1. Per the germline V gene, CDR1 is SGHRS and CDR2 is YFSETQ. Unmatched junction bases numbered 2, after V lost 0 bases and J lost 2 bases. The CDR3 runs 16 residues. CDR3 loop: CASSLAGTGGNQPQHF. For the CDR3, the DNA is TGCGCCAGCAGCTTGGCCGGGACAGGGGGCAATCAGCCCCAGCATTTT.

This sequence joins TRBV19 and TRBJ1-2, with TRBD1 identical over 9 bases. The germline CDR1 and CDR2 sequences are LNHDA and SQIVND (reference sequence). J lost 6 bases, V lost 5 bases, and 10 bases had no gene match. This CDR3 has 15 amino acids. CDR3 in DNA: TGTGCCAGTAGTCTCGGACAGGGGCTCTTGAATGGCTACACCTTC. It translates to CASSLGQGLLNGYTF.

Details on this clone: The sample carries other DNA sequences with the same CDR3. This chain's CDR3 is CASSVAPSGYEQYF. In nucleotides, the CDR3 is TGTGCCAGCAGCGTAGCCCCTAGCGGCTACGAGCAGTACTTC. This chain uses TRBV9 with TRBJ2-7; 7 positions match TRBD2. V was clipped by 0 bases and J by 3 bases; unmatched bases: 3. In germline, CDR1 is SGDLS, CDR2 YYNGEE. The CDR3 spans 14 residues.

The genes are TRBV11-2 and TRBJ1-3, with D possibly being TRBD1 (5 bases). Germline assignment: CDR1 SGHAT and CDR2 FQNNGV. V was shortened by 5 bases and J by 5 bases, with 10 bases between the two germline ends. This CDR3 is built from 13 residues. CDR3 protein: CASSMGPRNTIYF. CDR3 sequence (DNA): TGTGCCAGCAGCATGGGGCCGAGAAACACCATATATTTT. The variable domain in full, completed from reference TRBV11-2 and TRBJ1-3, reads EAGVAQSPRYKIIEKRQSVAFWCNPISGHATLYWYQQILGQGPKLLIQFQNNGVVDDSQLPKDRFSAERLKGVDSTLKIQPAKLEDSAVYLCASSMGPRNTIYFGEGSWLTVV.

The chain links TRBV4-1 to TRBJ2-1; TRBD2 matches 11 bases. This CDR3 has 18 residues. Germline V lookup: CDR1 MGHRA, CDR2 YSYEKL. Trimming at V came to 4 bases and at J to 9 bases, leaving 17 bases not matched to a gene. The CDR3 protein is CASSPSGGTSGSRGEQFF. As DNA, the CDR3 is TGCGCCAGCAGCCCCTCCGGTGGAACTAGCGGGAGCCGGGGTGAGCAGTTCTTC.

This rearrangement joins TRBV6-1 to TRBJ2-2; possible D gene TRBD2, 7 bases. Per the germline V gene, CDR1 is MNHNS and CDR2 is SASEGT. The CDR3 sequence is 15 residues long. V was shortened by 7 bases and J by 1 base, with 13 bases between the two germline ends. Here the CDR3 DNA reads TGTGCCAGCAATTGGGGGGGGCGGAACACCGGGGAGCTGTTTTTT. It specifies CASNWGGRNTGELFF.

J is TRBJ1-2 and V is TRBV21-1. TRBV21-1 is labeled a pseudogene. The CDR3 has 15 residues. CDR3 sequence reads: CASSKEPPGGNGYTF. CDR3 DNA sequence: TGTGCCAGCAGCAAAGAGCCCCCGGGCGGGAATGGCTACACCTTC.

This clone is a singleton in its sample. The gene calls are TRBV7-8 and TRBJ2-7; D is ambiguous. The CDR3 is 13 residues long. The germline gives CDR1 SGHVS, CDR2 FQNEAQ. V dropped 1 base and J dropped 0 bases, with 4 bases sitting between them. This CDR3 reads CASSLGLSYEQYF. CDR3 coding DNA: TGTGCCAGCAGCTTAGGTCTCTCCTACGAGCAGTACTTC.

The chain is built from TRBV5-1 and TRBJ2-3, with 7 bases lining up with TRBD2. Germline V gene lookup returns CDR1 SGHRS and CDR2 YFSETQ. The V gene end was trimmed by 1 base and the J gene end by 6 bases; junction bases not matched to a gene: 2. This CDR3 is built from 13 residues. The CDR3: CASSLISGDTQYF. The CDR3 DNA reads as TGCGCCAGCAGCTTGATTAGCGGGGATACGCAGTATTTT.

The chain recombines TRBV19 with TRBJ2-5; D unclear. The CDR3 length is 13 residues. Trimming pared 7 bases from V and 1 base from J, leaving 10 bases between. Per germline, CDR1 LNHDA and CDR2 SQIVND (reference sequence). The DNA of the CDR3 is TGTGCCAGTACCTCACAGTTCCAAGAGACCCAGTACTTC. Protein product: CASTSQFQETQYF.

The rearrangement links TRBV23-1 to TRBJ2-5; a possible D gene is TRBD1 (6 bases). TRBV23-1 counts as an open reading frame of uncertain function. The CDR3 has 15 amino acids. The germline V and J ends were trimmed by 8 bases and 4 bases, with 20 bases remaining between them. The CDR3 protein is CASPPRGQGRETQYF. The DNA for the CDR3 is TGCGCCAGCCCACCCAGGGGTCAGGGGCGAGAGACCCAGTACTTC.

The genes are TRBV6-1 and TRBJ1-2, with a tentative D call TRBD1 (5 bases). Deletions cut 1 base from V and 8 bases from J, with 17 bases between. CDR1 and CDR2 from the germline V gene are MNHNS and SASEGT. The CDR3 contains 15 residues. DNA of the CDR3: TGTGCCAGCAGTGAAGTTGGTGAAGGGGCCCGGGGCTACACCTTC. It specifies CASSEVGEGARGYTF.

The rearrangement joins TRBV11-3 to TRBJ2-7; TRBD1 matches 10 bases. Trimming at V came to 1 base and at J to 4 bases, leaving 7 bases not matched to a gene. The CDR3 has 16 amino acids. Germline loops: CDR1 SGHNT, CDR2 YENEEA. Here the CDR3 reads CASSLGSGQGIYEQYF. The CDR3 DNA sequence: TGTGCCAGCAGCTTAGGGTCGGGACAGGGGATTTACGAGCAGTACTTC. The full variable domain, its missing parts supplied by reference TRBV11-3 and TRBJ2-7, is EAGVVQSPRYKIIEKKQPVAFWCNPISGHNTLYWYLQNLGQGPELLIRYENEEAVDDSQLPKDRFSAERLKGVDSTLKIQPAELGDSAVYLCASSLGSGQGIYEQYFGPGTRLTVT.

This chain connects TRBV5-1 to TRBJ2-1; 7 bases agree with TRBD2. CDR1 is SGHRS and CDR2 is YFSETQ in the germline V gene. V dropped 0 bases and J dropped 3; count of bases not matched to a gene: 3. CDR3 size: 15 residues. CDR3 bases: TGCGCCAGCAGCTTGGAACTAGCGCTCTACAATGAGCAGTTCTTC. It specifies CASSLELALYNEQFF.

This clone was seen just once. The V call is TRBV5-1, the J call TRBJ2-2; possible D gene TRBD1, 6 bases. V lost 0 bases and J lost 0, with 6 bases in between. CDR1 SGHRS and CDR2 YFSETQ come from the germline V gene. The CDR3 is made up of 15 amino acids. The DNA of the CDR3 is TGCGCCAGCAGCTTGGGGACAGCGAACACCGGGGAGCTGTTTTTT. Amino acids: CASSLGTANTGELFF.

V and J are TRBV4-1 and TRBJ2-3; TRBD2 agrees at 10 bases. The V and J ends lost 0 bases and 5 bases, in that order; junction bases with no gene match: 5. Germline assignment: CDR1 MGHRA and CDR2 YSYEKL. This CDR3 spans 16 amino acids. The CDR3 loop reads CASSQDLAGEEDTQYF. The DNA of the CDR3 is TGCGCCAGCAGCCAAGATCTAGCGGGAGAGGAAGATACGCAGTATTTT.

J is TRBJ1-2 and V is TRBV28; D ambiguous. Per the germline V gene, CDR1 is MDHEN and CDR2 is SYDVKM. The CDR3 is 11 residues long. Trimming removed 6 bases at V and 7 bases at J, with 9 bases between. The CDR3 here is CASSNLFGYTF. The CDR3 nucleotides are TGTGCCAGCAGCAACTTATTTGGCTACACCTTC.

The chain joins TRBV19 to TRBJ1-2; D possibly corresponds to TRBD1 (5 bases). CDR1 is LNHDA and CDR2 is SQIVND in the germline V gene (reference sequence). The CDR3 runs to 14 residues. Between the trimmed V and J ends, which lost 7 bases and 2 bases, there was a span of 14 bases. In DNA, the CDR3 is TGTGCCAGTAACCCCAGGGAACGCAACTATGGCTACACCTTC. It is translated as CASNPRERNYGYTF.

The gene calls are TRBV4-2 and TRBJ1-1, with 9 bases aligning to TRBD1. V shed 0 bases, J shed 2 bases, and the junction held 1 base outside the gene matches. In germline, CDR1 is LGHNA, CDR2 YNFKEQ. The CDR3 is 15 residues long. CDR3 protein: CASSQDTGGNTEAFF. In DNA, the CDR3 is TGTGCCAGCAGCCAAGATACAGGGGGCAACACTGAAGCTTTCTTT.

The CDR3 is CASSPFAGSYNSPLHF. CDR3 DNA sequence: TGTGCCAGCAGCCCGTTTGCGGGGTCCTATAATTCACCCCTCCACTTT. The rearrangement joins TRBV9 to TRBJ1-6, with no clear D. This CDR3 spans 16 amino acids. With 4 bases removed from V and 1 base from J, the gap between germline ends came to 12 bases. The germline gives CDR1 SGDLS, CDR2 YYNGEE.

The chain combines TRBV18 with TRBJ1-2, with 9 positions matching TRBD1. V shed 3 bases and J 6 bases; nucleotides not matched to a gene: 8. Germline loops: CDR1 KGHSH, CDR2 LQKENI. The CDR3 extends over 15 amino acids. CDR3 in DNA: TGTGCCAGCTCACCTACCCGGGACAGGGAAAATGGCTACACCTTC. Its protein is CASSPTRDRENGYTF.

This clone showed up just once. V and J are TRBV7-2 and TRBJ2-3, with 7 bases that match TRBD2. The CDR3 spans 15 residues. CDR1 and CDR2 from the germline V gene are SGHTA and FQGNSA. The V and J ends lost 5 bases and 0 bases, in that order; junction bases with no gene match: 5. CDR3 in amino acids: CASSGEGLSTDTQYF. In nucleotides, the CDR3 is TGTGCCAGCAGCGGCGAGGGACTAAGCACAGATACGCAGTATTTT.

As to this clone: The junction shows a germline mismatch at one end, possibly a read error. The same CDR3 is also encoded by other DNA sequences in this sample. The V and J genes are TRBV27 and TRBJ1-6; perhaps TRBD1 as D (5 bases). The CDR3 is 17 residues long. CDR1 and CDR2 from the germline V gene are MNHEY and SMNVEV (reference sequence). This CDR3 is CASSNRPSRGANSPLHF. The CDR3 DNA follows: TGTGCCAGCAGTAACAGGCCCTCCCGCGGGGCTAATTCCCCCCTCCACTTT.

The count of this clone is one. The chain joins TRBV5-5 to TRBJ1-1; maybe TRBD1 (6 bases). The CDR3 is made up of 15 amino acids. V lost 2 bases and J 8 bases, leaving 19 bases between the germline ends. Germline CDR1 and CDR2: SGHKS and YYEKEE (reference sequence). The CDR3 region is CASSLWSGQTSEAFF. DNA of the CDR3: TGTGCCAGCAGCTTATGGTCGGGACAAACTTCCGAAGCTTTCTTT.

The chain couples TRBV28 to TRBJ1-2; perhaps TRBD1 as D (6 bases). The V end lost 6 bases, the J end lost 2 bases, and 10 bases lay between the germline ends. The CDR3 loop spans 13 amino acids. Germline loops: CDR1 MDHEN, CDR2 SYDVKM. CDR3 coding DNA: TGTGCCAGCAGCCAGACAGGAAACTATGGCTACACCTTC. Translating gives CASSQTGNYGYTF.

The gene calls are TRBV27 and TRBJ2-7; D uncertain. The CDR3 has 14 amino acids. CDR1 MNHEY and CDR2 SMNVEV come from the germline V gene (reference sequence). V was shortened by 6 bases and J by 2 bases, with 14 bases between the two germline ends. CDR3 sequence: CASRSLVETYEQYF. DNA for the CDR3: TGTGCCAGCAGGTCTTTGGTGGAGACCTACGAGCAGTACTTC.